This T cell receptor (beta chain) derives from a study of shared clonotypes between healthy human individuals. Background on the study: The composition of the donors was a couple of women and a few men aged 18 to 49.

Sequencing was performed with immunoSEQ multiplex PCR; in TCRdb, only in-frame clones are kept and a portion is missing. The table shows 490,000 or so clones, with around 79% occurring only once. Participating donors were healthy, HIV-negative adults free of recent acute infections or vaccinations. Caucasian adults residing in Nashville, Tennessee made up all the donors. Extraction of genomic DNA in unsorted samples used approximately 94 million PBMCs. The CDR3 loop spans 14 amino acids. Deletions cut 7 bases from V and 0 bases from J, with 11 bases between. Germline CDR1 and CDR2: SNHLY and FYNNEI. The J gene is TRBJ2-3, the V gene TRBV2; D is unresolved. The TCR comes from a woman aged 40 to 49 in good health. Some clones in this sample may be carry-over from other donors' samples. The sequenced sample was PBMCs. CDR3 DNA: TGTGCCAGCAACCTACCGGACAGCACAGATACGCAGTATTTT. Encoded protein: CASNLPDSTDTQYF.